The 4 T cell receptor beta chains in this list originate from one sample, sequenced in a study of blood T cell repertoires in COVID-19. The repertoire was sequenced with immunoSEQ multiplex PCR; TCRdb's copy has only in-frame clones and lacks some. This table has some 340,000 clones, 85% to 95% appearing once. Sequencing was performed on PBMCs or T cells enriched from blood (not recorded which). Source of these receptors: a woman between 25 and 40 years old who had been exposed to COVID-19.

Here the CDR3 DNA reads TGCGCCAGCAGCATCCCCGGTAGCCCCTACGAGCAGTACTTC. This codes for CASSIPGSPYEQYF. This chain connects TRBV5-1 to TRBJ2-7; D unresolved. Trimming left V 4 bases short and J 2 bases short, with 13 bases between. The CDR3 is 14 amino acids. Germline-derived CDR1 and CDR2 are SGHRS and YFSETQ.

This clone was counted once. The V and J genes are TRBV19 and TRBJ1-5; D remains unclear. Germline CDR1 and CDR2: LNHDA and SQIVND (reference sequence). The CDR3 loop spans 17 amino acids. Trimming left V 11 bases short and J 0 bases short, with 23 bases between. CDR3 sequence reads: CASPTAGSPYSNQPQHF. The CDR3 DNA reads as TGTGCCTCCCCCACCGCGGGGAGTCCCTATAGCAATCAGCCCCAGCATTTT.

The rearrangement joins TRBV25-1 to TRBJ1-2; 10 nucleotides line up with TRBD1. The junction had 1 base not matched to a gene; V was cut back by 4 bases and J by 5 bases. CDR3 length: 13 amino acids. Germline values: CDR1 MGHDK, CDR2 SYGVNS. CDR3 DNA: TGTGCCAGCAGTGGGACAGGGGGGTATGGCTACACCTTC. Translation gives CASSGTGGYGYTF.

Here the CDR3 DNA reads TGTGCCAGCACCCCGTTAGCGGGGGGGTACAATGAGCAGTTCTTC. Protein: CASTPLAGGYNEQFF. The rearrangement links TRBV4-2 to TRBJ2-1; 11 positions match TRBD2. This CDR3 region has 15 residues. Looked up from germline, CDR1 is LGHNA and CDR2 is YNFKEQ. The trim removed 7 bases at V and 4 bases at J, leaving 6 bases unmatched.